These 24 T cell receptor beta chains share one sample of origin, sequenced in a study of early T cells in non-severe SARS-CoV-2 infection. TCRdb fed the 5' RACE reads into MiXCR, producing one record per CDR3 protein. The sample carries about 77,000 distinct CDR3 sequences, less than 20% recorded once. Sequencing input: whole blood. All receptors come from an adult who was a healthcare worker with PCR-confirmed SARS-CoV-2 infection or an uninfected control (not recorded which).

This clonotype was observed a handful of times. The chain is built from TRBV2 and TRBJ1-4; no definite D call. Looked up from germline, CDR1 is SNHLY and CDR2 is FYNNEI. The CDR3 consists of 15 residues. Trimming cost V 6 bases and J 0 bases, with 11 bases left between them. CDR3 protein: CASRAGESTNEKLFF. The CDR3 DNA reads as TGTGCCAGCAGGGCCGGCGAATCAACTAATGAAAAACTGTTTTTT.

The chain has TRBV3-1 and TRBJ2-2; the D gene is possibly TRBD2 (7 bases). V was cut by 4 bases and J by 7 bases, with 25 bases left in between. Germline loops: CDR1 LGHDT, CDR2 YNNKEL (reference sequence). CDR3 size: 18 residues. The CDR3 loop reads CASSPTRGAAGVIGELFF. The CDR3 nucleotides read TGTGCCAGCAGCCCTACCCGGGGGGCAGCCGGGGTCATCGGGGAGCTGTTTTTT.

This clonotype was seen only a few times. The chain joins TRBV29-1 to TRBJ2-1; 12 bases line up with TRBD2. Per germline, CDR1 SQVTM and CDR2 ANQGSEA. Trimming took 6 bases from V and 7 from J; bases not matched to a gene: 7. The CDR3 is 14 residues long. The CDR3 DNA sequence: TGCAGCGTAGGTACTAGCGGGAGGTCGAATGAGCAGTTCTTC. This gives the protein CSVGTSGRSNEQFF.

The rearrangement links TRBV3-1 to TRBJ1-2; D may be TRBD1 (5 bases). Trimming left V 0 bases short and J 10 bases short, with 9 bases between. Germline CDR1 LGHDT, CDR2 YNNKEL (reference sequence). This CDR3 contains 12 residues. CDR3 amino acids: CASSQDRGTYTF. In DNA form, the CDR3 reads TGTGCCAGCAGCCAAGATAGGGGCACCTACACCTTC.

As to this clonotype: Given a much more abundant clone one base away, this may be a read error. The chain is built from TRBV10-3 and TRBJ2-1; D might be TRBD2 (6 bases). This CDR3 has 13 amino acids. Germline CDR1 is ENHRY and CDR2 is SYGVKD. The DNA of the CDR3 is TGTGCCACCAGTGTTTCCGGGGGCAATGAGCAGTTCTTC. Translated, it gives CATSVSGGNEQFF.

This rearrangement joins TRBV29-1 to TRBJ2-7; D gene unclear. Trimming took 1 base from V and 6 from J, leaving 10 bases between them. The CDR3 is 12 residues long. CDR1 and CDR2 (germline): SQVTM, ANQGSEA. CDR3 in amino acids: CSVEVPGREQYF. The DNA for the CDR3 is TGCAGCGTTGAAGTCCCCGGGCGCGAGCAGTACTTC.

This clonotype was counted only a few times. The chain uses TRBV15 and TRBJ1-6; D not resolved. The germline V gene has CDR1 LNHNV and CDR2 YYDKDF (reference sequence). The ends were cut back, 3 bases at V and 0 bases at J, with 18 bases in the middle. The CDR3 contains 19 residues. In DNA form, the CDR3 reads TGTGCCACCAGCAGGAGGAAGTTCGCTAGGAGCTCCTATAATTCACCCCTCCACTTT. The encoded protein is CATSRRKFARSSYNSPLHF.

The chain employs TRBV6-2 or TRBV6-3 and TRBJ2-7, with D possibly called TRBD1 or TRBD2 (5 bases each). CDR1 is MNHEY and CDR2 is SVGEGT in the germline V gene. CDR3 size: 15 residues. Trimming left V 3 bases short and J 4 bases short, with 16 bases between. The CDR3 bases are TGTGCCAGCAGTTATCCCCCCCGTGAGGGGTACGAGCAGTACTTC. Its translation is CASSYPPREGYEQYF.

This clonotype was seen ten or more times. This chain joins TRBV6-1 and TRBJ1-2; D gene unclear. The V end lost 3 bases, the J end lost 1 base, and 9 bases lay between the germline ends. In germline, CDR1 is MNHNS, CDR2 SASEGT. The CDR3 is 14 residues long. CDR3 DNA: TGTGCCAGCAGTGATGGGCGGAGTAACTATGGCTACACCTTC. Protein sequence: CASSDGRSNYGYTF.

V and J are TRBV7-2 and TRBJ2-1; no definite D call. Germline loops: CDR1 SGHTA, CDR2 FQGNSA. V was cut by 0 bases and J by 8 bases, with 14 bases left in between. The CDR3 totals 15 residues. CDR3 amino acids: CASSLAGSEIYEQFF. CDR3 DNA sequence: TGTGCCAGCAGCTTAGCCGGAAGCGAGATCTATGAGCAGTTCTTC.

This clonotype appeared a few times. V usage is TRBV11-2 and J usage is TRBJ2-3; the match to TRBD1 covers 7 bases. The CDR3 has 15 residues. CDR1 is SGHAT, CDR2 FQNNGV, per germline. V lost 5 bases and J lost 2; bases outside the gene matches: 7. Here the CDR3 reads CASSLNRGDTDTQYF. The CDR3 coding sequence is TGTGCCAGCAGCCTTAACAGGGGAGACACAGATACGCAGTATTTT.

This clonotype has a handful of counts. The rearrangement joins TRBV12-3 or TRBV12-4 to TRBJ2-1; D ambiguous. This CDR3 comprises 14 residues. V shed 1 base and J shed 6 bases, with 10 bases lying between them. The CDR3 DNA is TGTGCCAGCAGTTTAGGCGCACCGCGCAATGAGCAGTTCTTC. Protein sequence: CASSLGAPRNEQFF.

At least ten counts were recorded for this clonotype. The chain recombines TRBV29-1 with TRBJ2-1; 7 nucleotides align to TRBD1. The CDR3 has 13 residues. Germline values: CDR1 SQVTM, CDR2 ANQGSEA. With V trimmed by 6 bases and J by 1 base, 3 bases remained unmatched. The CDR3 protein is CSVGTESYNEQFF. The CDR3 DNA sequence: TGCAGCGTCGGGACAGAATCCTACAATGAGCAGTTCTTC.

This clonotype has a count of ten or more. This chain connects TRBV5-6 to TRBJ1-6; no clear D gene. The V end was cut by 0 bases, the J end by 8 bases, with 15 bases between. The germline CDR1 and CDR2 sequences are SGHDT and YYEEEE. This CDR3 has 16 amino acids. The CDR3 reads CASSLGPNLEYSPLHF. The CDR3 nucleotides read TGTGCCAGCAGCTTGGGACCGAACCTGGAATATTCACCCCTCCACTTT.

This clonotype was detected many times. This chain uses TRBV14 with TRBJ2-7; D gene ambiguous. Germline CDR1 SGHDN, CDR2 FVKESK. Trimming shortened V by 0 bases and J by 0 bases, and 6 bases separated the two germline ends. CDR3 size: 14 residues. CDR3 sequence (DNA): TGTGCCAGCAGCCAAGACAAGCGCTCCTACGAGCAGTACTTC. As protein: CASSQDKRSYEQYF. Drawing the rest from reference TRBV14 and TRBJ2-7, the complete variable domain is EAGVTQFPSHSVIEKGQTVTLRCDPISGHDNLYWYRRVMGKEIKFLLHFVKESKQDESGMPNNRFLAERTGGTYSTLKVQPAELEDSGVYFCASSQDKRSYEQYFGPGTRLTVT.

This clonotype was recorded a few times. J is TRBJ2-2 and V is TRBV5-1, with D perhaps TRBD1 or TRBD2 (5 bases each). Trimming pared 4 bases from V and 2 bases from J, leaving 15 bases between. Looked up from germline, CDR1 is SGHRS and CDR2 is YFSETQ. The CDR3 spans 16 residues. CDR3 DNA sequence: TGCGCCAGCAGCGGGGACCCGTCCCCCAACACCGGGGAGCTGTTTTTT. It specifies CASSGDPSPNTGELFF.

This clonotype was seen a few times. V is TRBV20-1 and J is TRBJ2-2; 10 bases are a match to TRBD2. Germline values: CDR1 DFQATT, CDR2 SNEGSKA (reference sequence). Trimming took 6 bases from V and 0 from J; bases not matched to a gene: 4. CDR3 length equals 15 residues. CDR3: CSAETSGPNTGELFF. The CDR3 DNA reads TGCAGTGCGGAGACTAGCGGGCCGAACACCGGGGAGCTGTTTTTT.

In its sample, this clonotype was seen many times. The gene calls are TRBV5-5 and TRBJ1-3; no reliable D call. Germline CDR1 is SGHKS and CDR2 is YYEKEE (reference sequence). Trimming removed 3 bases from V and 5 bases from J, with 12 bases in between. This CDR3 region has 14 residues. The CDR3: CASSSAWQRNTIYF. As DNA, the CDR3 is TGTGCCAGCAGCTCCGCCTGGCAGAGAAACACCATATATTTT.

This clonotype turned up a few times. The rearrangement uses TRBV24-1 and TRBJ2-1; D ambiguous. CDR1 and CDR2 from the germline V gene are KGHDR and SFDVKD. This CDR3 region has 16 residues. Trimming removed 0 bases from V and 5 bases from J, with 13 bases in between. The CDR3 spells CATSDLREEWDNEQFF. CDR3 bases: TGTGCCACCAGTGATTTGCGCGAGGAGTGGGACAATGAGCAGTTCTTC.

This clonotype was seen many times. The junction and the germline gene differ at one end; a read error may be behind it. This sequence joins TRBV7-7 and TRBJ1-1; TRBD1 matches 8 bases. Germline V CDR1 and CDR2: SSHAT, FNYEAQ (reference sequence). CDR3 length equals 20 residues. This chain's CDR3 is CASSLPCPSGQVFLSTEAFF. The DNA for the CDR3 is TGTGCTAGCAGCTTACCTTGTCCGTCGGGACAGGTTTTTTTGAGCACTGAAGCTTTCTTT.

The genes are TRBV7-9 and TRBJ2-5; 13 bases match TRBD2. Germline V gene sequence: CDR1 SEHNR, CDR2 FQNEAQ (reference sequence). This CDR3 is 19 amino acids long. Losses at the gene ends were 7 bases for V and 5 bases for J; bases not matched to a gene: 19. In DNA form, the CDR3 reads TGTGCCAGCACCCTCTGGGGACTAGCGGGACCTGAAGGAGCGGAGACCCAGTACTTC. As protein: CASTLWGLAGPEGAETQYF.

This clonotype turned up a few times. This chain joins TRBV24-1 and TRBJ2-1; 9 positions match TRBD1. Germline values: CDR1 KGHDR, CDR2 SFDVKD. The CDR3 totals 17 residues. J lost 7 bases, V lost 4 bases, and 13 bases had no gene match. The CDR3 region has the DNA TGTGCCACCAGTGAGTGGACAGGGGCTCGGCGGAGTAATGAGCAGTTCTTC. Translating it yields CATSEWTGARRSNEQFF.

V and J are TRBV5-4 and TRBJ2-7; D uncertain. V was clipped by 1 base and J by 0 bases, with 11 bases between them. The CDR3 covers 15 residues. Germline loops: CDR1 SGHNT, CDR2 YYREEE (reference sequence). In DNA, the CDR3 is TGTGCCAGCAGCTTGAGTTCCGTATACTCCTACGAGCAGTACTTC. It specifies CASSLSSVYSYEQYF.

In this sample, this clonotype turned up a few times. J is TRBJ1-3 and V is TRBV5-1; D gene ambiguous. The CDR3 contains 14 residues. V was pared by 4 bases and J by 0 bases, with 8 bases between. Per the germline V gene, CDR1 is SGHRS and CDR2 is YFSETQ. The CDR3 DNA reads TGCGCCAGCAGCCCCGCGTTCTCTGGAAACACCATATATTTT. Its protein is CASSPAFSGNTIYF.